These 4 T cell receptor beta chains came from one sample sequenced in a study of CD8+ T cells in alopecia areata. As to treatment: oral pan-JAK inhibitor, 5-10 mg twice daily. Once RNA had been extracted, it was reverse transcribed into cDNA to act as the sequencing template. Profiled with immunoSEQ multiplex PCR; TCRdb holds only in-frame clones, not every one. The table has 150,000 to 200,000 clones, 60% seen once. Sequences were derived from CD4+ T cells sorted from blood, sampled at week 24, from a patient treated with tofacitinib. These receptors were obtained from a human donor with alopecia areata.

This clone was observed many times. This chain uses TRBV7-2 with TRBJ1-4, with a possible D match to TRBD1 (5 bases). This CDR3 region has 12 residues. Germline CDR1 reads SGHTA; CDR2 reads FQGNSA. Trimming took off 5 bases at V and 11 bases at J, with 12 bases between the two ends. CDR3: CASSMGETKLFF. Here the CDR3 DNA reads TGTGCCAGCAGCATGGGGGAGACGAAACTGTTTTTT.

The chain has TRBV7-6 and TRBJ1-1; D is ambiguous. CDR1 is SGHVS, CDR2 FNYEAQ, per germline. Trimming shortened V by 3 bases and J by 0 bases, and 5 bases separated the two germline ends. The CDR3 is 13 amino acids. CDR3 DNA: TGTGCCAGCAGCTTGAACGTGAACACTGAAGCTTTCTTT. It specifies CASSLNVNTEAFF. The full variable domain, with the rest looked up from reference TRBV7-6 and TRBJ1-1, is GAGVSQSPRYKVTKRGQDVALRCDPISGHVSLYWYRQALGQGPEFLTYFNYEAQQDKSGLPNDRFSAERPEGSISTLTIQRTEQRDSAMYRCASSLNVNTEAFFGQGTRLTVV.

The sample holds a few counts of this clone. The chain links TRBV6-6 to TRBJ2-7; no clear D. The V end lost 5 bases, the J end lost 1 base, and 12 bases lay between the germline ends. The CDR3 length is 14 residues. Per the germline V gene, CDR1 is MNHNY and CDR2 is SVGAGI (reference sequence). The CDR3 DNA follows: TGTGCCAGCAGTGACCCCCCGCAATCCTACGAGCAGTACTTC. Its translation is CASSDPPQSYEQYF.

This clone was observed a handful of times. The sample has other DNA sequences that encode this CDR3 too. The chain links TRBV10-3 to TRBJ1-5, with a weak D call TRBD1 (5 bases). Germline lookup yields CDR1 ENHRY and CDR2 SYGVKD. The CDR3 loop spans 13 amino acids. Trimming pared 8 bases from V and 0 bases from J, leaving 8 bases between. CDR3 bases: TGTGCCATCTCAGGGACTAGCAATCAGCCCCAGCATTTT. Translated: CAISGTSNQPQHF.